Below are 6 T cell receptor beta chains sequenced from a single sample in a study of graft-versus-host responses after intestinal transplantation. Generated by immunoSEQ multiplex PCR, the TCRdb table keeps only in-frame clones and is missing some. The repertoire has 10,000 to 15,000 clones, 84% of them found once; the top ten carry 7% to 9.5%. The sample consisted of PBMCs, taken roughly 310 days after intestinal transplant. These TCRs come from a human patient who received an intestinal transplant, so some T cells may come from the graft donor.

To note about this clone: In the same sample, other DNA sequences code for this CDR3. The chain's CDR3 is CASSLSNTGELFF. The CDR3 nucleotides read TGTGCCAGTAGTCTCAGTAACACCGGGGAGCTGTTTTTT. The chain is built from TRBV19 and TRBJ2-2; D is undetermined. Germline V gives CDR1 LNHDA, CDR2 SQIVND (reference sequence). Between the trimmed V and J ends, which lost 5 bases and 2 bases, there was a span of 6 bases. The CDR3 runs to 13 residues.

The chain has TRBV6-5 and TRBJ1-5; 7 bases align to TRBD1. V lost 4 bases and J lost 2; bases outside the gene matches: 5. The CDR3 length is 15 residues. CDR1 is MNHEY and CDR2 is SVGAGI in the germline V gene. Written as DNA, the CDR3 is TGTGCCAGCAGTTTCGGACAGGACCGCAATCAGCCCCAGCATTTT. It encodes CASSFGQDRNQPQHF.

The CDR3 reads CAITTGPAPSNEQFF. In nucleotides, the CDR3 is TGTGCCATCACAACGGGACCGGCCCCGTCCAATGAGCAGTTCTTC. The gene calls are TRBV10-3 and TRBJ2-1; either TRBD1 or TRBD2 may fit D (5 bases each). Germline V gives CDR1 ENHRY, CDR2 SYGVKD. V lost 7 bases to trimming and J lost 6 bases, with 19 bases between them. CDR3 size: 15 residues.

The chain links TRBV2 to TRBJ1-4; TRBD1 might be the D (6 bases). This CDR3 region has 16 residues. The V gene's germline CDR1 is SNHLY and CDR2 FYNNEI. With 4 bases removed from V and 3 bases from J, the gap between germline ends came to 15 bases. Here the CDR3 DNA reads TGTGCCAGCAGTGTCCGACAGGCGGCGCCTAATGAAAAACTGTTTTTT. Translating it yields CASSVRQAAPNEKLFF.

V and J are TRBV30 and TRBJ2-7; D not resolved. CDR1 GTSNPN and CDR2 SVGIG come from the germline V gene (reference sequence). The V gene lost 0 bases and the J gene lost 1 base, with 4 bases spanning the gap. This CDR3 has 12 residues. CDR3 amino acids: CAWSVRSYEQYF. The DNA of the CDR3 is TGTGCCTGGAGTGTACGGTCCTACGAGCAGTACTTC.

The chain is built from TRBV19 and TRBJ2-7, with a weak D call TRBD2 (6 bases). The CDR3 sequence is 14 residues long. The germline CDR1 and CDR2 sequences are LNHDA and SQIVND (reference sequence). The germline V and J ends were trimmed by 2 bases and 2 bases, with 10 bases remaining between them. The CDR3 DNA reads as TGTGCCAGTAGTATAACCGGGGGAACCTACGAGCAGTACTTC. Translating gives CASSITGGTYEQYF.